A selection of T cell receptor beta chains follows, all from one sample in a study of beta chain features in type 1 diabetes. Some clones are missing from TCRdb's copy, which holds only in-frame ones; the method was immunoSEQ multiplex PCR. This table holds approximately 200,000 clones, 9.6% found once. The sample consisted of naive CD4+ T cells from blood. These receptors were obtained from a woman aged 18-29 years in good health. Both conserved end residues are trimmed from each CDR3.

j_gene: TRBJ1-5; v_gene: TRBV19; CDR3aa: ASSIRQGLGNQPQH
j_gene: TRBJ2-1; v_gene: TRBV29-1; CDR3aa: SVGPGWDNEQF
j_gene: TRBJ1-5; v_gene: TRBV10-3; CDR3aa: AISEGQGAAYQPQH
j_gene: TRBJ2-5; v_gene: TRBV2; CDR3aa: ASSPAPETQY
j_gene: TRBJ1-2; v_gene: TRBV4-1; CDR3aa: ASSHHRISANYGYT
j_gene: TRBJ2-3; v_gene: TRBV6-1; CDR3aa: ASSAPADTQY
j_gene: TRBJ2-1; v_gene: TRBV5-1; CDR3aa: ASGGMTRGEGGNEQF
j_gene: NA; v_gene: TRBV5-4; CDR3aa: ASSLPSGEETQY
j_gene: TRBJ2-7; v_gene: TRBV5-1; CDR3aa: ASSLGAYEQY
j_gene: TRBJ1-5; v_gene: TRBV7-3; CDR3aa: ASSHAAGAQGEQPQH
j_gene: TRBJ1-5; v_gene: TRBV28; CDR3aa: ASSSPGEYSNQPQH
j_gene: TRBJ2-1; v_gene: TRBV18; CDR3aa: ASSPKGQGSSYNEQF
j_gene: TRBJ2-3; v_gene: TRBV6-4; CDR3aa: ASSASWGADTQY
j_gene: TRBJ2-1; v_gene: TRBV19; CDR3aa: ASSISSGNNEQF
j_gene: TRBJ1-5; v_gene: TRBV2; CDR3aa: ASTRESGNQPQH